This TCR beta chain was identified in a study of cytomegalovirus exposure and HLA in healthy donors. Whole-study context: T cells numbering around 180 million yielded some 120 million unique TCR beta sequences in an earlier analysis. Broader study findings: HLA allele associations emerged for 17,000 or so TCR beta sequences in a later analysis, at 0.05 false discovery rate. Cytomegalovirus status, reportedly, was diagnosed with high specificity and sensitivity by the classifier.

In this sample, this clone turned up a few times. Its antigen remains unknown. Both 60 Vbeta primers and 13 Jbeta primers went into the PCR. Profiled with immunoSEQ multiplex PCR; TCRdb holds only in-frame clones, not every one. The sample lists about 140,000 clones; roughly 78% were seen once. Sequenced input: PBMCs. This TCR derives from a young man in good health.

For the CDR3, the DNA is TGTGCCAGCAGCTTAGGGGGGCCCACAGGGAACACTGAAGCTTTCTTT. Amino acids: CASSLGGPTGNTEAFF. V usage is TRBV7-2 and J usage is TRBJ1-1, with D maybe TRBD1 (6 bases). V was clipped by 1 base and J by 1 base, with 13 bases between them. The CDR3 loop spans 16 amino acids. Germline-derived CDR1 and CDR2 are SGHTA and FQGNSA.